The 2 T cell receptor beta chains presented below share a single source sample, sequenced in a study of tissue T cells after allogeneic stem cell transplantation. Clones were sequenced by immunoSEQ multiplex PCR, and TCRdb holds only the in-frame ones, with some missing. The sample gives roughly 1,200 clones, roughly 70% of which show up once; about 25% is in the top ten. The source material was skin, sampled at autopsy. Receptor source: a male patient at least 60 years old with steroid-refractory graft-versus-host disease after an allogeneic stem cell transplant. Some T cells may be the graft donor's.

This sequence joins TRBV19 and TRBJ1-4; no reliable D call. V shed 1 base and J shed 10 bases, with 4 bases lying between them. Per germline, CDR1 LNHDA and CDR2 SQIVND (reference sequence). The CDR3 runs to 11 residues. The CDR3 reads CASSIAGKLFF. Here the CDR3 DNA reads TGTGCCAGTAGTATAGCCGGAAAACTGTTTTTT.

CDR3 sequence (DNA): TGTGCCAGCAGCTTAGATCATATAGGGGGGTGGGATGGCTACACCTTC. Amino acids: CASSLDHIGGWDGYTF. The gene calls are TRBV7-8 and TRBJ1-2; possible D gene TRBD1, 6 bases. The germline CDR1 and CDR2 sequences are SGHVS and FQNEAQ. The CDR3 covers 16 residues. V lost 1 base and J lost 6, with 18 bases in between.